This T cell receptor beta chain stems from a study of blood T cell repertoires in COVID-19. In the study overall: The study drew acute and convalescent COVID-19 samples from the United States, Italy and Spain. The cDNA or gDNA used as material had been derived from T cells, B-cell-depleted T cells, or PBMCs.

V lost 4 bases, J lost 4 bases, and 8 bases lay in between. Germline V lookup: CDR1 SQVTM, CDR2 ANQGSEA. CDR3 length: 12 residues. Methods used by the authors: Amplification of reference gene primers provided the estimated nucleated cell counts. Profiled with immunoSEQ multiplex PCR; TCRdb holds only in-frame clones, not every one. Clone size and the V and J calls come from that table; the DNA yielded D and trimming. The data show some 250,000 clones, with 84% seen just once and around 4% held by the top ten. V is TRBV29-1 and J is TRBJ2-1; D gene uncertain. This clonotype was sampled from a man in his 60s with acute or convalescent COVID-19. Material: peripheral blood. CDR3 sequence reads: CSVVSRYNEQFF. As DNA, the CDR3 is TGCAGCGTTGTCAGCAGGTACAATGAGCAGTTCTTC.